Following are 29 T cell receptor beta chains from one sample sequenced in a study of blood T cells in healthy people across ages. A sample-barcoded 5' primer and a J-beta primer mix were used in a second PCR of about 7 to 12 cycles. Each CDR3 protein gets one entry after TCRdb re-called the 5' RACE reads with MiXCR. The sample holds about 640,000 distinct CDR3 sequences, 58% seen once. Sequencing used blood. The receptors derive from a man in his fifties or sixties in good health.

This chain uses TRBV29-1 with TRBJ2-1, with 7 bases aligning to TRBD1. Trimming took 3 bases from V and 4 from J; bases not matched to a gene: 3. The CDR3 loop spans 13 amino acids. Germline assignment: CDR1 SQVTM and CDR2 ANQGSEA. The CDR3 loop reads CSVDRTGYNEQFF. CDR3 nucleotides: TGCAGCGTTGACCGGACAGGATACAATGAGCAGTTCTTC.

This chain links TRBV20-1 with TRBJ1-4; unclear D gene. V was pared by 2 bases and J by 8 bases, with 18 bases between. This CDR3 is built from 15 residues. Germline lookup yields CDR1 DFQATT and CDR2 SNEGSKA (reference sequence). The CDR3 DNA reads as TGCAGTGCTAGACAATTGGGGTATCTTCGCGAAAAACTGTTTTTT. Protein product: CSARQLGYLREKLFF.

The chain joins TRBV7-8 to TRBJ2-7; TRBD1 aligns across 10 bases. The trim removed 2 bases at V and 6 bases at J, leaving 7 bases unmatched. Per germline, CDR1 SGHVS and CDR2 FQNEAQ. The CDR3 loop spans 15 amino acids. CDR3 protein: CASSLRTGGGLEQYF. CDR3 nucleotide sequence: TGTGCCAGCAGCTTACGGACAGGGGGGGGACTCGAGCAGTACTTC. Complete variable domain (other parts from reference TRBV7-8 and TRBJ2-7): GAGVSQSPRYKVAKRGQDVALRCDPISGHVSLFWYQQALGQGPEFLTYFQNEAQLDKSGLPSDRFFAERPEGSVSTLKIQRTQQEDSAVYLCASSLRTGGGLEQYFGPGTRLTVT.

The genes are TRBV4-2 and TRBJ2-1, with 8 bases identical to TRBD2. Trimming cost V 0 bases and J 7 bases; bases outside gene matches: 17. CDR1 is LGHNA, CDR2 YNFKEQ, per germline. CDR3 length: 19 amino acids. CDR3: CASSQEPRGAFGAINEQFF. CDR3 sequence (DNA): TGTGCCAGCAGCCAAGAACCGCGGGGGGCTTTCGGGGCAATTAATGAGCAGTTCTTC.

The rearrangement links TRBV5-6 to TRBJ1-2; 11 bases are shared with TRBD1. This CDR3 region has 19 residues. V was pared by 1 base and J by 2 bases, with 13 bases of the junction left unmatched. CDR1 is SGHDT, CDR2 YYEEEE, per germline. This CDR3 reads CASSLSPQRTGGGNYGYTF. The CDR3 bases are TGTGCCAGCAGCTTGTCCCCCCAGAGGACAGGGGGCGGAAACTATGGCTACACCTTC. The variable domain in full, with the rest retrieved from reference TRBV5-6 and TRBJ1-2, is DAGVTQSPTHLIKTRGQQVTLRCSPKSGHDTVSWYQQALGQGPQFIFQYYEEEERQRGNFPDRFSGHQFPNYSSELNVNALLLGDSALYLCASSLSPQRTGGGNYGYTFGSGTRLTVV.

This clonotype occurred a few times. The chain employs TRBV15 and TRBJ2-7, with D unresolved. Trimming took off 8 bases at V and 4 bases at J, with 9 bases between the two ends. The CDR3 totals 11 residues. CDR1 is LNHNV, CDR2 YYDKDF, per germline (reference sequence). The CDR3: CATPVRYEQYF. For the CDR3, the DNA is TGTGCCACCCCAGTGCGTTACGAGCAGTACTTC.

This clonotype was counted only a few times. The J gene is TRBJ2-7, the V gene TRBV7-9; TRBD1 is a possible D gene (6 bases). This CDR3 region has 15 residues. V lost 1 base, J lost 4 bases, and 14 bases lay in between. Germline CDR1 and CDR2: SEHNR and FQNEAQ (reference sequence). This CDR3 is CASSLGKGVSYEQYF. The DNA for the CDR3 is TGTGCCAGCAGCTTAGGAAAGGGGGTATCATACGAGCAGTACTTC. The whole variable domain, remainder taken from reference TRBV7-9 and TRBJ2-7, is DTGVSQNPRHKITKRGQNVTFRCDPISEHNRLYWYRQTLGQGPEFLTYFQNEAQLEKSRLLSDRFSAERPKGSFSTLEIQRTEQGDSAMYLCASSLGKGVSYEQYFGPGTRLTVT.

This chain joins TRBV4-1 and TRBJ1-6; weak D call: TRBD1 (5 bases). V lost 0 bases and J 7 bases, leaving 13 bases between the germline ends. CDR3 size: 16 residues. CDR1 is MGHRA, CDR2 YSYEKL, per germline. The CDR3 nucleotides are TGCGCCAGCAGCCAAGAAGCTAGGCAGGGAAATTCACCCCTCCACTTT. This encodes CASSQEARQGNSPLHF.

V and J are TRBV28 and TRBJ2-3; unclear D gene. V lost 6 bases to trimming and J lost 10 bases, with 14 bases between them. This CDR3 contains 12 residues. CDR1 MDHEN and CDR2 SYDVKM come from the germline V gene. CDR3 nucleotides: TGTGCCAGCAGAACCTCTCATGTTGCGCAGTATTTT. Translated, it gives CASRTSHVAQYF.

The genes are TRBV6-2 or TRBV6-3 and TRBJ2-3, with D perhaps matching TRBD2 (6 bases). The CDR3 has 15 amino acids. Trimming left V 7 bases short and J 0 bases short, with 14 bases between. CDR1 and CDR2 from the germline V gene are MNHEY and SVGEGT. CDR3 nucleotides: TGTGCCAGCACCGCGGGCGGGACTAGCACAGATACGCAGTATTTT. It encodes CASTAGGTSTDTQYF.

The rearrangement joins TRBV5-1 to TRBJ1-1; D is unclear. The CDR3 consists of 16 residues. Trimming removed 4 bases from V and 4 bases from J, with 20 bases in between. CDR1 is SGHRS and CDR2 is YFSETQ in the germline V gene. CDR3 amino acids: CASSENTGVGGTEAFF. The CDR3 DNA sequence: TGCGCCAGCAGCGAAAACACCGGGGTGGGAGGCACTGAAGCTTTCTTT.

The chain recombines TRBV12-3 or TRBV12-4 with TRBJ2-5; no clear D gene. The ends were cut back, 6 bases at V and 5 bases at J, with 13 bases in the middle. The CDR3 runs 13 residues. Written as DNA, the CDR3 is TGTGCCAGCAGCCCGAGGTGGCCGGAGACCCAGTACTTC. Translation gives CASSPRWPETQYF.

The V gene is TRBV20-1, the J gene TRBJ2-5; no clear D. Trimming cost V 6 bases and J 1 base, with 12 bases left between them. CDR1 and CDR2 from the germline V gene are DFQATT and SNEGSKA (reference sequence). The CDR3 runs 13 residues. The CDR3 spells CSAASRPQETQYF. CDR3 bases: TGCAGTGCGGCGAGTCGTCCCCAAGAGACCCAGTACTTC.

This clonotype has just a few counts. The chain employs TRBV29-1 and TRBJ2-7, with D tentatively TRBD1 (5 bases). Gene TRBJ2-5 matches the end of the DNA better, so the J call may be wrong. This CDR3 contains 13 residues. The germline CDR1 and CDR2 sequences are SQVTM and ANQGSEA. CDR3 bases: TGCAGCGTCCTCGGTGCAAGGGGTGGGACCCAGTACTTC. Amino acids: CSVLGARGGTQYF.

V gene TRBV20-1 combines with J gene TRBJ2-3, with unresolved D. Germline V gene lookup returns CDR1 DFQATT and CDR2 SNEGSKA (reference sequence). The CDR3 is 12 amino acids. Trimming left V 7 bases short and J 3 bases short, with 11 bases between. The CDR3 is CSVALGTDTQYF. In DNA form, the CDR3 reads TGCAGTGTAGCCCTCGGAACAGATACGCAGTATTTT.

The V gene is TRBV5-1, the J gene TRBJ2-1; no definite D call. V was pared by 0 bases and J by 6 bases, with 4 bases between. The germline CDR1 and CDR2 sequences are SGHRS and YFSETQ. This CDR3 spans 12 amino acids. Here the CDR3 reads CASSLATNEQFF. The CDR3 region has the DNA TGCGCCAGCAGCTTGGCGACCAATGAGCAGTTCTTC.

With regard to this clonotype: Since a much larger clone is just one base distant, this may be a read error. V gene TRBV5-4 combines with J gene TRBJ1-1, with D hard to call. Germline V lookup: CDR1 SGHNT, CDR2 YYREEE (reference sequence). Trimming took 2 bases from V and 0 from J, leaving 5 bases between them. The CDR3 extends over 13 amino acids. The CDR3 is CASSFWVNTEAFF. Here the CDR3 DNA reads TGTGCCAGCAGCTTTTGGGTGAACACTGAAGCTTTCTTT.

This clonotype appeared a single time. This may stem from a read error, because a much larger clone lies one nucleotide away. The rearrangement uses TRBV3-1 and TRBJ2-3; D not resolved. CDR3 size: 11 residues. CDR1 and CDR2 (germline): LGHDT, YNNKEL (reference sequence). Trimming pared 4 bases from V and 5 bases from J, leaving 4 bases between. DNA of the CDR3: TGTGCCAGCAGCCGCAAAGATACGCAGTATTTT. Its translation: CASSRKDTQYF.

This chain joins TRBV27 and TRBJ2-7, with D unresolved. In germline, CDR1 is MNHEY, CDR2 SMNVEV (reference sequence). The CDR3 covers 13 residues. V lost 4 bases and J lost 0, with 7 bases in between. The CDR3 DNA is TGTGCCAGCAGTTGGAAGTACTCCTACGAGCAGTACTTC. It is translated as CASSWKYSYEQYF.

This clonotype was observed a few times. The rearrangement uses TRBV5-1 and TRBJ1-6, with 7 bases fitting TRBD1. The ends lost 4 bases at V and 4 bases at J; junction bases unmatched: 5. Germline assignment: CDR1 SGHRS and CDR2 YFSETQ. This CDR3 has 15 residues. This CDR3 is CASSQSGQYNSPLHF. In DNA, the CDR3 is TGCGCCAGCAGCCAATCGGGACAGTATAATTCACCCCTCCACTTT.

This clonotype was seen a handful of times. The chain is built from TRBV20-1 and TRBJ2-3; TRBD2 aligns across 11 bases. After removal of 0 bases from V and 9 bases from J, the junction contained 11 bases not matched to a gene. The CDR3 has 16 amino acids. Germline lookup yields CDR1 DFQATT and CDR2 SNEGSKA (reference sequence). CDR3 amino acids: CSARDRVAGGPGTQYF. CDR3 in DNA: TGCAGTGCTAGAGATCGAGTAGCGGGGGGGCCGGGAACGCAGTATTTT.

The V gene is TRBV7-2, the J gene TRBJ2-3; 8 bases align to TRBD2. The CDR3 length is 18 residues. CDR1 and CDR2 from the germline V gene are SGHTA and FQGNSA. Unmatched junction bases numbered 9, after V lost 1 base and J lost 0 bases. Here the CDR3 DNA reads TGTGCCAGCAGCTTAGTATGGAGCGGGGGAGTTAGCACAGATACGCAGTATTTT. Protein sequence: CASSLVWSGGVSTDTQYF.

This clonotype was counted only a few times. The gene calls are TRBV15 and TRBJ2-1, with 15 positions matching TRBD2. The V gene's germline CDR1 is LNHNV and CDR2 YYDKDF (reference sequence). There are 15 residues in the CDR3. V was pared by 8 bases and J by 9 bases, with 8 bases of the junction left unmatched. The CDR3 bases are TGTGCCACCCGAGGGACTAGCGGGGGGATCGGTGAGCAGTTCTTC. Translation: CATRGTSGGIGEQFF.

The chain employs TRBV3-1 and TRBJ1-2; no firm D call. The CDR3 consists of 12 residues. The germline gives CDR1 LGHDT, CDR2 YNNKEL (reference sequence). The V and J ends lost 4 bases and 5 bases respectively, with 8 bases between them. Written as DNA, the CDR3 is TGTGCCAGCAGCCGGACGGGGTATGGCTACACCTTC. Translated, it gives CASSRTGYGYTF.

This chain joins TRBV9 and TRBJ2-1, with no clear D. Germline V lookup: CDR1 SGDLS, CDR2 YYNGEE. V was pared by 6 bases and J by 8 bases, with 15 bases between. CDR3 length equals 13 residues. CDR3 sequence (DNA): TGTGCCAGCACCCGGGCCGCTCGGGATGAGCAGTTCTTC. It specifies CASTRAARDEQFF.

This chain's CDR3 is CASSYSLGDTQYF. The CDR3 DNA is TGTGCCAGCAGTTACTCGCTTGGAGATACGCAGTATTTT. This rearrangement joins TRBV6-5 to TRBJ2-3; D not resolved. V was clipped by 0 bases and J by 5 bases, with 6 bases between them. The CDR3 runs 13 residues. Germline-derived CDR1 and CDR2 are MNHEY and SVGAGI.

This clonotype was observed a few times. V usage is TRBV10-3 and J usage is TRBJ2-5; possibly TRBD2 for D (6 bases). The J call could be wrong; TRBJ2-7 is a better fit for the DNA end. Germline loops: CDR1 ENHRY, CDR2 SYGVKD. This CDR3 is 12 amino acids long. The CDR3 sequence is CAARRENYEQYF. CDR3 sequence (DNA): TGTGCCGCCCGCCGGGAGAACTACGAGCAGTACTTC.

The rearrangement joins TRBV2 to TRBJ2-1; 9 bases match TRBD2. This CDR3 has 17 amino acids. V dropped 0 bases and J dropped 7; count of bases not matched to a gene: 10. CDR1 is SNHLY, CDR2 FYNNEI, per germline. This CDR3 is CASSEAHAGGVWNEQFF. The CDR3 DNA follows: TGTGCCAGCAGTGAAGCGCACGCGGGAGGGGTTTGGAATGAGCAGTTCTTC.

The chain joins TRBV20-1 to TRBJ2-3; TRBD2 aligns across 10 bases. Germline V gene data show CDR1 as DFQATT and CDR2 as SNEGSKA (reference sequence). The CDR3 totals 18 residues. V lost 5 bases and J lost 0; bases outside the gene matches: 14. The CDR3 protein is CSARPDQRGGPSTDTQYF. In nucleotides, the CDR3 is TGCAGTGCTCGCCCCGACCAGCGGGGGGGCCCGAGCACAGATACGCAGTATTTT.